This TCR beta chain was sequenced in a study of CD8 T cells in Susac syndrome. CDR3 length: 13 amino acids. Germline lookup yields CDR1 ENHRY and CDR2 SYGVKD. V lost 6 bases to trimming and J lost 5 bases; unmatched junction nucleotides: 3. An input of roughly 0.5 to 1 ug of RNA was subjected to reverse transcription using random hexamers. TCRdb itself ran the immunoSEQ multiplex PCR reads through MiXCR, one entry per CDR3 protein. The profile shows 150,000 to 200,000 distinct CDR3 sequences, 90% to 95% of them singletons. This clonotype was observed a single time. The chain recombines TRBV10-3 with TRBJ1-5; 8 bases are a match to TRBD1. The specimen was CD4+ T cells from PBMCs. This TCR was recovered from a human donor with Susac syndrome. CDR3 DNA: TGTGCCATCAGCTCGGGACAGGATCAGCCCCAGCATTTT. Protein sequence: CAISSGQDQPQHF.